Included here is one TCR beta chain sequence, with context. The data derive from a study of T cell responses to AZD1222 COVID-19 vaccine. Generated by immunoSEQ multiplex PCR, the TCRdb table keeps only in-frame clones and is missing some. The sample includes 150,000 or so clones, 70% to 90% of them seen just once. The TCR sequence derives from an adult in good health. This specimen consisted of peripheral blood, obtained on day 0 of AZD1222 vaccination.

The DNA of the CDR3 is TGTGCCAGCAGTTCCCCCCCGGGGGGGCGTGCCTACGAGCAGTACTTC. Its translation: CASSSPPGGRAYEQYF. This rearrangement joins TRBV27 to TRBJ2-7; 8 bases align to TRBD2. Germline CDR1 reads MNHEY; CDR2 reads SMNVEV (reference sequence). There are 16 residues in the CDR3. The ends lost 4 bases at V and 2 bases at J; junction bases unmatched: 10.